A selection of T cell receptor beta chains follows, all from one sample in a study of blood T cell repertoires in COVID-19. Produced via immunoSEQ multiplex PCR; TCRdb's table is partial and in-frame only. The data show around 110,000 clones, more than 70% seen once. The sample comprised peripheral blood. These receptors were obtained from a man aged 45 to 65 with active or convalescent COVID-19. Both conserved end residues are part of each CDR3. Each record gives: D gene, V gene, J gene, clone size, CDR3 DNA, CDR3 protein. A D gene is named only where the DNA matches it firmly. Size is stated for part of the rows, as once, few or many counts, or as a class when the clone is expanded.

TRBD1	TRBV30	TRBJ1-4	-	TGTGCCTGGAGTGGACAGGGATTCGAAAAACTGTTTTTT	CAWSGQGFEKLFF
TRBD1	TRBV5-1	TRBJ1-1	-	TGCGCCAGCAGCCGTGGGACAGGGGAGGACACTGAAGCTTTCTTT	CASSRGTGEDTEAFF
-	TRBV29-1	TRBJ2-6	-	TGCAGCGTTGGACTGACTGGGGCCAACGTCCTGACTTTC	CSVGLTGANVLTF
-	TRBV9	TRBJ2-1	-	TGTGCCAGCAGCGTAGCAGGGAATGAGCAGTTCTTC	CASSVAGNEQFF
-	TRBV5-6	TRBJ1-4	-	TGTGCCAGCAGCAACAGGGATCTTTCGGGTAAACTGTTTTTT	CASSNRDLSGKLFF
TRBD2	TRBV5-6	TRBJ2-3	-	TGTGCCAGCAGCCCCATAGCGGGTAGCACAGATACGCAGTATTTT	CASSPIAGSTDTQYF
-	TRBV13	TRBJ2-3	-	TGTGCCAGCAGATTTACCGGGAGCACAGATACGCAGTATTTT	CASRFTGSTDTQYF
-	TRBV21-1	TRBJ2-1	-	TGTGCCAGCAGCAAAGTAGCTGCGGGAGGGCCAGGGGAGCAGTTCTTC	CASSKVAAGGPGEQFF
TRBD2	TRBV3-1/TRBV3-2	TRBJ2-7	once	TGTGCCAGCAGCCAAGCGGGAGGGCCGCACGAGCAGTACTTC	CASSQAGGPHEQYF
-	TRBV3-1/TRBV3-2	TRBJ2-2	-	TGTGCCAGCAGCCATGGAGACACCGGGGAGCTGTTTTTT	CASSHGDTGELFF
-	TRBV10-3	TRBJ1-5	once	TGTGCCATCAGTGTGGCGGGGACGAATCAGCCCCAGCATTTT	CAISVAGTNQPQHF
-	TRBV19	TRBJ2-3	-	TGTGCCAGTAGCCCAGAAAGGGAGGGGGGAGATACGCAGTATTTT	CASSPEREGGDTQYF
-	TRBV28	TRBJ1-2	few	TGTGCCAGCAGTTTGGCGGGACTAGGGTATGGCTACACCTTC	CASSLAGLGYGYTF
-	TRBV14	TRBJ2-1	-	TGTGCCAGCAGCGTACCCGGGACAAGGAGTGAACAGTTCTTC	CASSVPGTRSEQFF
TRBD2	TRBV10-2	TRBJ2-7	-	TGCGCCAGCACGTTTGCGGGAGCCTACGAGCAGTACTTC	CASTFAGAYEQYF
-	TRBV7-9	TRBJ2-1	-	TGTGCCAGCAGCTTAGGGACAGATCTGGGTAATGAGCAGTTCTTC	CASSLGTDLGNEQFF